Each of the 4 T cell receptor beta chains below was sequenced from the same sample in a study of T cell repertoires in cytomegalovirus infection. One entry per CDR3 protein results from TCRdb running MiXCR on the reads. In the table there are a few hundred thousand distinct CDR3 sequences, 26% of which are singletons. Sequencing used PBMCs. These receptors originate from a human donor in good health (CMV status not recorded). Some clones in this sample may be carry-over from other donors' samples.

This clonotype occurred a few times. The chain joins TRBV7-9 to TRBJ2-1, with 8 bases matching TRBD2. Germline V lookup: CDR1 SEHNR, CDR2 FQNEAQ (reference sequence). V lost 3 bases to trimming and J lost 7 bases; unmatched junction nucleotides: 11. The CDR3 is made up of 16 amino acids. This chain's CDR3 is CASSFSGTRGPNEQFF. The CDR3 DNA follows: TGTGCCAGCAGCTTCTCCGGGACTAGAGGTCCGAATGAGCAGTTCTTC.

This clonotype was observed at least ten times. This chain uses TRBV12-3 or TRBV12-4 with TRBJ2-1; 9 bases agree with TRBD2. The CDR3 covers 14 residues. Trimming at V came to 8 bases and at J to 9 bases, leaving 11 bases not matched to a gene. The CDR3 region is CASGVAGAGGEQFF. As DNA, the CDR3 is TGTGCCAGCGGGGTAGCGGGAGCGGGGGGTGAGCAGTTCTTC.

The chain is built from TRBV19 and TRBJ1-3; possibly TRBD1 for D (5 bases). This CDR3 is built from 15 residues. The V gene lost 6 bases and the J gene lost 0 bases, with 12 bases spanning the gap. Germline loops: CDR1 LNHDA, CDR2 SQIVND (reference sequence). The chain's CDR3 is CASRGPGYSGNTIYF. In nucleotides, the CDR3 is TGTGCCAGTAGGGGACCGGGATACTCTGGAAACACCATATATTTT.

Only a few counts were recorded for this clonotype. The chain recombines TRBV12-3 or TRBV12-4 with TRBJ1-2, with D perhaps matching TRBD1 (6 bases). CDR3 length: 16 residues. Trimming removed 2 bases at V and 4 bases at J, with 17 bases between. The CDR3 coding sequence is TGTGCCAGCAGTTTACCGGGGGCTCGGGTGATCTATGGCTACACCTTC. Its protein product is CASSLPGARVIYGYTF.